Following are 27 T cell receptor beta chains from one sample sequenced in a study of shared clonotypes between healthy human individuals. The assay was immunoSEQ multiplex PCR, and TCRdb's table has in-frame clones only and misses some. The sample records roughly 2 million clones, 95% being singletons. Sequencing used naive CD4+ T cells sorted from blood. Subset of the sample: CD45RA+ positively selected. The receptors come from a young man in good health.

The J gene is TRBJ2-7, the V gene TRBV5-5; maybe TRBD1 (5 bases). The V gene's germline CDR1 is SGHKS and CDR2 YYEKEE (reference sequence). V was trimmed by 7 bases and J by 0 bases, leaving 11 bases between them. The CDR3 sequence is 13 residues long. This CDR3 is CASDFRDSYEQYF. The CDR3 region has the DNA TGTGCCAGCGACTTCAGGGACTCCTACGAGCAGTACTTC.

This clone was observed a single time. This chain uses TRBV28 with TRBJ1-5; TRBD1 is a possible D gene (6 bases). The CDR3 runs to 17 residues. Per germline, CDR1 MDHEN and CDR2 SYDVKM. The V end was cut by 5 bases, the J end by 5 bases, with 22 bases between. CDR3 in amino acids: CASSPSFTGFVDQPQHF. The CDR3 nucleotides read TGTGCCAGCAGTCCGTCATTCACAGGGTTTGTCGATCAGCCCCAGCATTTT.

The chain combines TRBV5-6 with TRBJ2-7; 13 positions agree with TRBD2. The J segment lost 2 bases and the V segment lost 1 base, leaving 12 bases of the junction unmatched. The CDR3 runs 19 residues. Per the germline V gene, CDR1 is SGHDT and CDR2 is YYEEEE. Here the CDR3 DNA reads TGTGCCAGCAGCTTGAGACGGACCGGGACTAGCGGGGCCACCTACGAGCAGTACTTC. It yields the protein CASSLRRTGTSGATYEQYF. Drawing the rest from reference TRBV5-6 and TRBJ2-7, the complete variable domain is DAGVTQSPTHLIKTRGQQVTLRCSPKSGHDTVSWYQQALGQGPQFIFQYYEEEERQRGNFPDRFSGHQFPNYSSELNVNALLLGDSALYLCASSLRRTGTSGATYEQYFGPGTRLTVT.

The chain combines TRBV4-3 with TRBJ1-2; possible D gene TRBD1, 6 bases. The V gene lost 4 bases and the J gene lost 7 bases, with 19 bases spanning the gap. This CDR3 has 15 residues. Germline V lookup: CDR1 LGHNA, CDR2 YSLEER. The CDR3 loop reads CASSRGPQGQGGYTF. CDR3 DNA sequence: TGCGCCAGCAGCCGAGGCCCACAGGGTCAGGGTGGCTACACCTTC.

The chain links TRBV5-6 to TRBJ1-1, with D unresolved. Germline CDR1 is SGHDT and CDR2 is YYEEEE. Between the trimmed V and J ends, which lost 0 bases and 1 base, there was a span of 10 bases. The CDR3 totals 15 residues. DNA for the CDR3: TGTGCCAGCAGCTTGGAACTAGGTTCGAACACTGAAGCTTTCTTT. It yields the protein CASSLELGSNTEAFF.

This clone was picked up a small number of times. J is TRBJ1-1 and V is TRBV10-3, with D uncertain. V lost 3 bases to trimming and J lost 3 bases, with 8 bases between them. The CDR3 is made up of 13 amino acids. The germline V gene has CDR1 ENHRY and CDR2 SYGVKD. The CDR3 coding sequence is TGTGCCATCAGTGACTTGGTAGACACTGAAGCTTTCTTT. This sequence encodes CAISDLVDTEAFF.

This clone was recorded a few times. The rearrangement joins TRBV6-6 to TRBJ1-6, with 7 bases fitting TRBD1. The CDR3 runs to 14 residues. Unmatched junction bases numbered 5, after V lost 8 bases and J lost 4 bases. Germline-derived CDR1 and CDR2 are MNHNY and SVGAGI (reference sequence). CDR3 residues: CASQGELYNSPLHF. The CDR3 coding sequence is TGTGCCAGCCAGGGGGAGTTGTATAATTCACCCCTCCACTTT.

The gene calls are TRBV29-1 and TRBJ2-3; D is possibly TRBD1 or TRBD2 (5 bases each). This CDR3 region has 13 residues. Per the germline V gene, CDR1 is SQVTM and CDR2 is ANQGSEA. V lost 3 bases and J 1 base, leaving 8 bases between the germline ends. The CDR3: CSVDGGGTDTQYF. Here the CDR3 DNA reads TGCAGCGTTGATGGGGGAGGCACAGATACGCAGTATTTT.

V gene TRBV10-1 combines with J gene TRBJ2-5, with a weak D call TRBD2 (6 bases). V gave up 6 bases and J gave up 3 bases, with 11 bases separating them. Germline CDR1 WNHNN, CDR2 SYGVQD (reference sequence). CDR3 length: 13 amino acids. The CDR3 DNA follows: TGCGCCAGCAGGGGACTGAATGAAGAGACCCAGTACTTC. Protein sequence: CASRGLNEETQYF.

The genes are TRBV6-1 and TRBJ2-5; 12 bases agree with TRBD2. The trim removed 3 bases at V and 5 bases at J, leaving 7 bases unmatched. The germline V gene encodes CDR1 MNHNS and CDR2 SASEGT. The CDR3 runs to 16 residues. The CDR3 DNA sequence: TGTGCCAGCAGTGAGACTAGCGGGAGTGGGGTTGAGACCCAGTACTTC. It specifies CASSETSGSGVETQYF.

The chain joins TRBV2 to TRBJ2-1; possible D gene TRBD2, 5 bases. Germline V gene lookup returns CDR1 SNHLY and CDR2 FYNNEI. V was trimmed by 7 bases and J by 7 bases, leaving 8 bases between them. The CDR3 spans 11 residues. DNA for the CDR3: TGTGCCAGCATGAGGGAGAATGAGCAGTTCTTC. Protein: CASMRENEQFF.

The chain carries TRBV10-2 and TRBJ2-7; D is unresolved. The V end was cut by 7 bases, the J end by 2 bases, with 24 bases between. Germline V CDR1 and CDR2: WSHSY, SAAADI. The CDR3 consists of 17 residues. CDR3 sequence (DNA): TGCGCCAGCACGCCCAACTTGGGGTTTTCTCATCCCTACGAGCAGTACTTC. Amino acid sequence: CASTPNLGFSHPYEQYF.

The chain uses TRBV6-1 and TRBJ1-6, with D perhaps matching TRBD1 (6 bases). Trimming took 10 bases from V and 5 from J, leaving 12 bases between them. Germline CDR1 is MNHNS and CDR2 is SASEGT. The CDR3 is made up of 13 amino acids. The CDR3 sequence is CATLGHHNSPLHF. CDR3 sequence (DNA): TGTGCCACCCTGGGACATCATAATTCACCCCTCCACTTT.

The V gene is TRBV11-2, the J gene TRBJ2-7; 7 positions agree with TRBD2. Germline-derived CDR1 and CDR2 are SGHAT and FQNNGV. This CDR3 is built from 16 residues. J lost 3 bases, V lost 0 bases, and 8 bases had no gene match. The CDR3 reads CASSLEASGVYYEQYF. The CDR3 nucleotides are TGTGCCAGCAGCTTAGAGGCCAGCGGGGTGTACTACGAGCAGTACTTC.

The V gene is TRBV6-1, the J gene TRBJ2-7, with D possibly being TRBD1 (5 bases). CDR1 is MNHNS, CDR2 SASEGT, per germline. V lost 2 bases, J lost 2 bases, and 13 bases lay in between. The CDR3 spans 15 residues. Written as DNA, the CDR3 is TGTGCCAGCAGTGAATGGGGCAGCACACCCTACGAGCAGTACTTC. It codes for CASSEWGSTPYEQYF.

The V and J genes are TRBV11-2 and TRBJ2-3; TRBD2 matches at 11 bases. CDR1 SGHAT and CDR2 FQNNGV come from the germline V gene. CDR3 length equals 16 residues. The V gene end was trimmed by 3 bases and the J gene end by 2 bases; junction bases not matched to a gene: 4. Here the CDR3 DNA reads TGTGCCAGCAGCTTTCTGACTAGCGGGACCACAGATACGCAGTATTTT. Translation: CASSFLTSGTTDTQYF.

A note on this clone: Other DNA sequences in this sample translate to the same CDR3. This rearrangement joins TRBV6-1 to TRBJ1-5; D gene uncertain. Germline CDR1 MNHNS, CDR2 SASEGT. The CDR3 contains 11 residues. The V end was cut by 6 bases, the J end by 5 bases, with 5 bases between. The CDR3 protein is CASSGYQPQHF. Here the CDR3 DNA reads TGTGCCAGCAGCGGTTATCAGCCCCAGCATTTT.

The chain is built from TRBV18 and TRBJ2-6, with TRBD1 as a possible D gene (5 bases). The CDR3 runs 13 residues. Germline loops: CDR1 KGHSH, CDR2 LQKENI. V lost 3 bases and J 7 bases, leaving 7 bases between the germline ends. The CDR3 here is CASSPDTANVLTF. In DNA form, the CDR3 reads TGTGCCAGCTCACCGGACACTGCCAACGTCCTGACTTTC.

This chain connects TRBV6-5 to TRBJ1-5; D gene ambiguous. Germline-derived CDR1 and CDR2 are MNHEY and SVGAGI. The CDR3 loop spans 15 amino acids. Trimming pared 4 bases from V and 2 bases from J, leaving 12 bases between. The CDR3: CASSSGGGGNQPQHF. In DNA, the CDR3 is TGTGCCAGCAGTTCCGGAGGAGGTGGCAATCAGCCCCAGCATTTT.

The rearrangement joins TRBV4-3 to TRBJ2-3; 8 bases are a match to TRBD1. The CDR3 extends over 15 amino acids. In germline, CDR1 is LGHNA, CDR2 YSLEER. The V segment lost 8 bases and the J segment 2 bases; nucleotides outside the gene matches: 9. The CDR3 reads CASALQGAYTDTQYF. CDR3 bases: TGCGCCAGCGCACTCCAGGGGGCTTACACAGATACGCAGTATTTT.

The rearrangement joins TRBV5-1 to TRBJ1-2; 11 nucleotides match TRBD1. This CDR3 has 17 amino acids. The germline V gene encodes CDR1 SGHRS and CDR2 YFSETQ. V shed 4 bases and J 2 bases; nucleotides not matched to a gene: 10. Written as DNA, the CDR3 is TGCGCCAGCAGCCCGGGGACAGGGGGAAGTAAGAACTATGGCTACACCTTC. Its translation is CASSPGTGGSKNYGYTF.

The chain employs TRBV11-3 and TRBJ2-2; unclear D gene. Germline CDR1 and CDR2: SGHNT and YENEEA. Trimming removed 2 bases from V and 7 bases from J, with 8 bases in between. The CDR3 loop spans 13 amino acids. Here the CDR3 reads CASSLSFGGELFF. Here the CDR3 DNA reads TGTGCCAGCAGCTTATCGTTCGGCGGGGAGCTGTTTTTT.

This chain uses TRBV5-1 with TRBJ2-5; 9 bases fit TRBD2. Germline assignment: CDR1 SGHRS and CDR2 YFSETQ. This CDR3 has 17 residues. J lost 3 bases, V lost 1 base, and 10 bases had no gene match. The CDR3 DNA reads as TGCGCCAGCAGCTTGAGTGCCGGGCTAGCGGGAAAAGAGACCCAGTACTTC. Protein: CASSLSAGLAGKETQYF.

The rearrangement links TRBV9 to TRBJ2-5; 10 bases match TRBD1. V was pared by 0 bases and J by 2 bases, with 4 bases of the junction left unmatched. This CDR3 comprises 16 residues. CDR1 and CDR2 (germline): SGDLS, YYNGEE. CDR3 nucleotides: TGTGCCAGCAGCGTAGGGACAGGGGGACGGCAAGAGACCCAGTACTTC. Its protein is CASSVGTGGRQETQYF.

Written as DNA, the CDR3 is TGTGCCAGCAGCCCCGTTGGAATTCAGGGCAATGAGCAGTTCTTC. This translates into CASSPVGIQGNEQFF. The chain is built from TRBV7-2 and TRBJ2-1, with a weak D call TRBD1 (5 bases). Per the germline V gene, CDR1 is SGHTA and CDR2 is FQGNSA. Trimming removed 5 bases at V and 6 bases at J, with 17 bases between. This CDR3 contains 15 residues.

The J gene is TRBJ1-4, the V gene TRBV27, with a tentative D call TRBD1 (5 bases). This CDR3 has 15 amino acids. Trimming pared 6 bases from V and 3 bases from J, leaving 14 bases between. Looked up from germline, CDR1 is MNHEY and CDR2 is SMNVEV (reference sequence). The DNA of the CDR3 is TGTGCCAGCAGGAGGGACGGGTCGGCTAATGAAAAACTGTTTTTT. Its protein is CASRRDGSANEKLFF.

The chain carries TRBV5-6 and TRBJ1-1, with a weak D call TRBD1 (6 bases). The germline V gene has CDR1 SGHDT and CDR2 YYEEEE. The CDR3 covers 13 residues. The germline V and J ends were trimmed by 4 bases and 10 bases, with 17 bases remaining between them. CDR3 coding DNA: TGTGCCAGCAGCGAAGACAGGTCCTTTCGAGCTTTCTTT. Translation: CASSEDRSFRAFF.